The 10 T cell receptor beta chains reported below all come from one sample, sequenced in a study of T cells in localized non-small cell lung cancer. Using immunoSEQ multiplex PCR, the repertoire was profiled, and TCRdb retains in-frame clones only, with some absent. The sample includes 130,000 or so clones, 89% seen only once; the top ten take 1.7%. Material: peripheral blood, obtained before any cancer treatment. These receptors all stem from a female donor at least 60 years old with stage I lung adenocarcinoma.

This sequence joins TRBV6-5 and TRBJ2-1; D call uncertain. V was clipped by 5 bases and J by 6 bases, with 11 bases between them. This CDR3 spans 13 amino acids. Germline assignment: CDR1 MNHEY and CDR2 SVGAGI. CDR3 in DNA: TGTGCCAGCAGTCGACGTTCGGGCAATGAGCAGTTCTTC. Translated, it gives CASSRRSGNEQFF.

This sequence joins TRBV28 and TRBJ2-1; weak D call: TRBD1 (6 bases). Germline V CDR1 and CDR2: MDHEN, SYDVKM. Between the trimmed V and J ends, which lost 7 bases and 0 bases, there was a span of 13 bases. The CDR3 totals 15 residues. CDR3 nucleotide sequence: TGTGCCAGCACTTACAGGGCCCACTCCTACAATGAGCAGTTCTTC. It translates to CASTYRAHSYNEQFF.

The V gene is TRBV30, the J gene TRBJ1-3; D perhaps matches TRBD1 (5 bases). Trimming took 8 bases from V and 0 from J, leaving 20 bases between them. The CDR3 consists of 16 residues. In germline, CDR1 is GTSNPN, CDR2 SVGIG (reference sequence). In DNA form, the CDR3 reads TGTGCCGCCCGGCCTCCTTCAGGGATCTCTGGAAACACCATATATTTT. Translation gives CAARPPSGISGNTIYF.

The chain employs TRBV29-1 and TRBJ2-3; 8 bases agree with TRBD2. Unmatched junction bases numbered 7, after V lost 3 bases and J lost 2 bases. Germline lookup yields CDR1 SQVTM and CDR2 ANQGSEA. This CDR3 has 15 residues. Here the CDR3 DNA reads TGCAGCGTTGAGTTAGCGGGGAAACCCACAGATACGCAGTATTTT. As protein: CSVELAGKPTDTQYF.

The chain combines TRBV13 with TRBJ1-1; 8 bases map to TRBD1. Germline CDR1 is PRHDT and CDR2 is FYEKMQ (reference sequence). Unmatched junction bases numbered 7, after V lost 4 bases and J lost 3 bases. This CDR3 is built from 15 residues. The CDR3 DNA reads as TGTGCCAGCAGCTCACGGGACAGGATCTACACTGAAGCTTTCTTT. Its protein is CASSSRDRIYTEAFF.

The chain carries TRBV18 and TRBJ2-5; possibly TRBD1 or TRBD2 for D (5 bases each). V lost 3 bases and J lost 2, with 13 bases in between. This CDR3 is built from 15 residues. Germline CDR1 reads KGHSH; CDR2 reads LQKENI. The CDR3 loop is CASSPPGTPQETQYF. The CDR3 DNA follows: TGTGCCAGCTCACCCCCCGGGACCCCACAAGAGACCCAGTACTTC.

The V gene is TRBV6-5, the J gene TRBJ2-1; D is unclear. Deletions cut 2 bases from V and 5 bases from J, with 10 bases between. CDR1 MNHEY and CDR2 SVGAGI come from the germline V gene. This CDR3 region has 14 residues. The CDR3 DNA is TGTGCCAGCAGTTACCCTGGCACCGACAATGAGCAGTTCTTC. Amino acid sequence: CASSYPGTDNEQFF.

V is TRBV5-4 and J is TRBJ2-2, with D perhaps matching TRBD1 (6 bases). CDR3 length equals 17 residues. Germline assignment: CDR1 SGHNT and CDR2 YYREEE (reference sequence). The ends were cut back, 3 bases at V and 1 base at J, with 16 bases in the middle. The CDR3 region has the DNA TGTGCCAGCAGCTGGGGGCCCCCCAGGGGGAACACCGGGGAGCTGTTTTTT. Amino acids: CASSWGPPRGNTGELFF.

The CDR3 is CASTIRGSNQPQHF. Written as DNA, the CDR3 is TGTGCCAGTACAATTCGGGGTAGCAATCAGCCCCAGCATTTT. This chain joins TRBV19 and TRBJ1-5, with no clear D. The V end was cut by 7 bases, the J end by 0 bases, with 10 bases between. CDR1 is LNHDA, CDR2 SQIVND, per germline (reference sequence). The CDR3 is made up of 14 amino acids.

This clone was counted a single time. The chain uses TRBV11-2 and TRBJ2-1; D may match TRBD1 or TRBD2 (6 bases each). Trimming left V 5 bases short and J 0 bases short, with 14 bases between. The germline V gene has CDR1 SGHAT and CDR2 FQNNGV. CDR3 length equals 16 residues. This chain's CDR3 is CASSPGDGSSYNEQFF. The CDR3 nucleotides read TGTGCCAGCAGCCCAGGGGACGGGAGCTCCTACAATGAGCAGTTCTTC.